Presented here are 23 T cell receptor beta chains from one specimen sequenced in a study of T cell responses to AZD1222 COVID-19 vaccine. The repertoire was sequenced with immunoSEQ multiplex PCR; TCRdb's copy has only in-frame clones and lacks some. The sample includes 100,000 to 150,000 clones, 70% to 90% of them seen just once. The source material was peripheral blood, sampled on day 0 of AZD1222 vaccination. The receptors come from an adult in good health.

This clone was detected only a few times. This chain joins TRBV27 and TRBJ2-7; D unclear. Trimming left V 0 bases short and J 2 bases short, with 5 bases between. The CDR3 is made up of 13 amino acids. Germline assignment: CDR1 MNHEY and CDR2 SMNVEV (reference sequence). CDR3 DNA sequence: TGTGCCAGCAGTTTATCCATTACCTACGAGCAGTACTTC. It yields the protein CASSLSITYEQYF.

V usage is TRBV5-4 and J usage is TRBJ2-3, with D perhaps assigned TRBD1 or TRBD2 (5 bases each). The V end lost 5 bases, the J end lost 11 bases, and 24 bases lay between the germline ends. Per germline, CDR1 SGHNT and CDR2 YYREEE (reference sequence). The CDR3 runs 15 residues. The chain's CDR3 is CASSSFNVPGRMQYF. As DNA, the CDR3 is TGTGCCAGCAGTTCCTTCAATGTTCCGGGGCGGATGCAGTATTTT.

A single count supports this clone. The rearrangement joins TRBV3-1 (or the pseudogene TRBV3-2) to TRBJ2-1, with 8 bases that match TRBD2. Losses at the gene ends were 1 base for V and 8 bases for J; bases not matched to a gene: 7. The CDR3 sequence is 15 residues long. CDR1 is LGHDT and CDR2 is YNNKEL in the germline V gene (reference sequence). CDR3 sequence reads: CASSQGAAGGDEQFF. The DNA of the CDR3 is TGTGCCAGCAGCCAAGGTGCGGCGGGAGGTGATGAGCAGTTCTTC.

The sample holds one count of this clone. The chain recombines TRBV28 with TRBJ1-4; the match to TRBD1 covers 9 bases. The V gene's germline CDR1 is MDHEN and CDR2 SYDVKM. The CDR3 contains 15 residues. The ends lost 7 bases at V and 7 bases at J; junction bases unmatched: 10. The chain's CDR3 is CASNFGTGKIEKLFF. DNA for the CDR3: TGTGCCAGCAATTTTGGGACAGGGAAAATTGAAAAACTGTTTTTT.

The gene calls are TRBV7-9 and TRBJ2-7; D is perhaps TRBD1 (6 bases). The CDR3 runs to 16 residues. CDR1 and CDR2 (germline): SEHNR, FQNEAQ (reference sequence). V was pared by 6 bases and J by 2 bases, with 20 bases between. The DNA of the CDR3 is TGTGCCAGCAGACCCATTATAGGCAGGGGAACCTACGAGCAGTACTTC. Protein sequence: CASRPIIGRGTYEQYF. Using reference TRBV7-9 and TRBJ2-7 for the parts outside the CDR3, the full variable domain is DTGVSQNPRHKITKRGQNVTFRCDPISEHNRLYWYRQTLGQGPEFLTYFQNEAQLEKSRLLSDRFSAERPKGSFSTLEIQRTEQGDSAMYLCASRPIIGRGTYEQYFGPGTRLTVT.

The genes are TRBV29-1 and TRBJ2-1; D is tentatively TRBD1 or TRBD2 (6 bases each). The germline V and J ends were trimmed by 7 bases and 0 bases, with 19 bases remaining between them. The CDR3 runs 16 residues. Germline V lookup: CDR1 SQVTM, CDR2 ANQGSEA. The DNA of the CDR3 is TGCAGCGCCAGGGGTAGCGGAGACAGCTCCTACAATGAGCAGTTCTTC. It yields the protein CSARGSGDSSYNEQFF.

The V gene is TRBV27, the J gene TRBJ2-7; 10 nucleotides agree with TRBD1. CDR3 size: 15 residues. The trim removed 0 bases at V and 6 bases at J, leaving 5 bases unmatched. The germline gives CDR1 MNHEY, CDR2 SMNVEV (reference sequence). The CDR3, as DNA: TGTGCCAGCAGTTTATCCGGGACAGGGGTGGGCGAGCAGTACTTC. It is translated as CASSLSGTGVGEQYF.

CDR3 coding DNA: TGTGCCAGCAGCTTAGGACATCCCACAGATACGCAGTATTTT. This translates into CASSLGHPTDTQYF. This chain connects TRBV7-2 to TRBJ2-3; D call uncertain. V lost 1 base and J lost 2, with 7 bases in between. Per the germline V gene, CDR1 is SGHTA and CDR2 is FQGNSA. This CDR3 is 14 amino acids long.

The chain carries TRBV27 and TRBJ2-3; TRBD1 agrees at 7 bases. The CDR3 totals 15 residues. Trimming at V came to 7 bases and at J to 1 base, leaving 8 bases not matched to a gene. Per germline, CDR1 MNHEY and CDR2 SMNVEV (reference sequence). CDR3 region: CASTLTGLRTDTQYF. The CDR3 DNA is TGTGCCAGCACCTTGACAGGGCTTCGCACAGATACGCAGTATTTT.

The rearrangement links TRBV6-2 or TRBV6-3 to TRBJ2-7, with D hard to call. V lost 6 bases, J lost 2 bases, and 8 bases lay in between. From germline, CDR1 is MNHEY and CDR2 SVGEGT. The length of the CDR3 is 12 residues. The DNA for the CDR3 is TGTGCCAGCAGCGGGTATACCTACGAGCAGTACTTC. Translation: CASSGYTYEQYF.

The rearrangement links TRBV7-2 to TRBJ2-1; D is possibly TRBD2 (5 bases). The V and J ends lost 4 bases and 3 bases respectively, with 10 bases between them. CDR1 SGHTA and CDR2 FQGNSA come from the germline V gene. The CDR3 covers 14 residues. The CDR3 here is CASSYGLDYNEQFF. The CDR3 region has the DNA TGTGCCAGCAGCTATGGACTGGACTACAATGAGCAGTTCTTC. The full variable domain, rest sourced from reference TRBV7-2 and TRBJ2-1, is GAGVSQSPSNKVTEKGKDVELRCDPISGHTALYWYRQSLGQGLEFLIYFQGNSAPDKSGLPSDRFSAERTGGSVSTLTIQRTQQEDSAVYLCASSYGLDYNEQFFGPGTRLTVL.

This clone has a handful of counts. The genes are TRBV10-3 and TRBJ1-6; D unclear. The V gene's germline CDR1 is ENHRY and CDR2 SYGVKD. CDR3 length: 13 residues. This CDR3 reads CASVSSANSPLHF. The CDR3 DNA is TGTGCTTCGGTCAGTTCAGCAAATTCACCCCTCCACTTT.

The V and J genes are TRBV2 and TRBJ2-5; D may be TRBD2 (6 bases). The CDR3 sequence is 13 residues long. CDR1 and CDR2 from the germline V gene are SNHLY and FYNNEI. V gave up 6 bases and J gave up 7 bases, with 15 bases separating them. CDR3 sequence (DNA): TGTGCCAGCAGAATACGAATGGGGGGGACCCAGTACTTC. It is translated as CASRIRMGGTQYF.

This clone was found once. The chain combines TRBV5-1 with TRBJ2-2, with D maybe TRBD2 (5 bases). V dropped 1 base and J dropped 7 bases, with 8 bases sitting between them. Germline loops: CDR1 SGHRS, CDR2 YFSETQ. The CDR3 runs 13 residues. The CDR3 DNA reads as TGCGCCAGCAGCTTGAGCGGTCGCGGGGAGCTGTTTTTT. This translates into CASSLSGRGELFF.

The CDR3 DNA follows: TGTGCCTGGAGTAGTCATAGCTCCTACAATGAGCAGTTCTTC. It yields the protein CAWSSHSSYNEQFF. The rearrangement joins TRBV30 to TRBJ2-1; no reliable D call. This CDR3 spans 14 amino acids. Germline CDR1 GTSNPN, CDR2 SVGIG (reference sequence). Between the trimmed V and J ends, which lost 2 bases and 0 bases, there was a span of 8 bases.

CDR3 sequence (DNA): TGTGCCAGCAGCCAGGAAGCGGGCACTGAAGCTTTCTTT. Translated, it gives CASSQEAGTEAFF. The chain carries TRBV7-2 and TRBJ1-1; D gene unclear. CDR3 length: 13 amino acids. Germline lookup yields CDR1 SGHTA and CDR2 FQGNSA. V was pared by 5 bases and J by 4 bases, with 11 bases between.

The gene calls are TRBV19 and TRBJ1-6; weak D call: TRBD1 (5 bases). The germline V gene encodes CDR1 LNHDA and CDR2 SQIVND (reference sequence). The CDR3 loop spans 15 amino acids. The V and J ends lost 1 base and 9 bases respectively, with 13 bases between them. The CDR3 loop reads CASSIVGGSASPLHF. In nucleotides, the CDR3 is TGTGCCAGTAGTATAGTCGGGGGATCTGCTTCACCCCTCCACTTT.

The chain links TRBV6-5 to TRBJ2-5; D gene uncertain. The CDR3 is made up of 11 amino acids. Germline loops: CDR1 MNHEY, CDR2 SVGAGI. Trimming shortened V by 6 bases and J by 5 bases, and 7 bases separated the two germline ends. The CDR3, as DNA: TGTGCCAGCAGCCCCGGGGAGACCCAGTACTTC. As protein: CASSPGETQYF.

V usage is TRBV7-9 and J usage is TRBJ2-1; no clear D gene. The CDR3 is made up of 11 amino acids. The germline V gene encodes CDR1 SEHNR and CDR2 FQNEAQ (reference sequence). V lost 7 bases to trimming and J lost 8 bases, with 9 bases between them. The CDR3 region is CASTLFDEQFF. The CDR3 DNA reads as TGTGCCAGCACCCTATTCGATGAGCAGTTCTTC. Looking up the rest from reference TRBV7-9 and TRBJ2-1 gives the full variable domain: DTGVSQNPRHKITKRGQNVTFRCDPISEHNRLYWYRQTLGQGPEFLTYFQNEAQLEKSRLLSDRFSAERPKGSFSTLEIQRTEQGDSAMYLCASTLFDEQFFGPGTRLTVL.

The V call is TRBV3-1 (or the pseudogene TRBV3-2), the J call TRBJ1-4, with TRBD1 matching over 7 bases. The germline gives CDR1 LGHDT, CDR2 YNNKEL (reference sequence). J lost 8 bases, V lost 4 bases, and 16 bases had no gene match. This CDR3 spans 17 amino acids. In nucleotides, the CDR3 is TGTGCCAGCAGCCCACAAGGTGCCGGCAGGGGGAAAGAAAAACTGTTTTTT. This codes for CASSPQGAGRGKEKLFF.

This clone was seen more than once but under ten times. V and J are TRBV7-3 and TRBJ1-1, with no clear D. CDR3 length: 13 residues. Germline V gene data show CDR1 as SGHTA and CDR2 as FQGTGA. V was pared by 5 bases and J by 1 base, with 8 bases between. The CDR3 loop reads CASSVARNTEAFF. The DNA for the CDR3 is TGTGCCAGCAGCGTAGCGAGGAACACTGAAGCTTTCTTT.

V and J are TRBV18 and TRBJ1-1; 8 bases line up with TRBD1. V trimming: 4 bases; J trimming: 1 base; junction bases outside the gene matches: 5. There are 15 residues in the CDR3. Germline values: CDR1 KGHSH, CDR2 LQKENI. In DNA form, the CDR3 reads TGTGCCAGCTCACGTGCTACAGGGGGGAACACTGAAGCTTTCTTT. This sequence encodes CASSRATGGNTEAFF.

The chain carries TRBV30 and TRBJ2-2; no clear D gene. Trimming cost V 0 bases and J 6 bases, with 8 bases left between them. The CDR3 sequence is 13 residues long. In germline, CDR1 is GTSNPN, CDR2 SVGIG (reference sequence). CDR3 bases: TGTGCCTGGAGTGTGGGGTTCGCCGGGGAGCTGTTTTTT. The encoded protein is CAWSVGFAGELFF. Filled out from reference TRBV30 and TRBJ2-2, the complete variable domain reads SQTIHQWPATLVQPVGSPLSLECTVEGTSNPNLYWYRQAAGRGLQLLFYSVGIGQISSEVPQNLSASRPQDRQFILSSKKLLLSDSGFYLCAWSVGFAGELFFGEGSRLTVL.